The 2 T cell receptor beta chains given below trace back to one sample, sequenced in a study of post-analysis software for immune sequencing data. Which antigens these TCRs recognize remains unknown. Unique molecular identifiers were built into the TCR beta cDNA libraries. MiXCR, applied by TCRdb to the PCR reads, yields one record per CDR3 protein. The sample includes about half a million distinct CDR3 sequences, around 40% seen only once; the top ten take about 12%. Broader study findings: Relative to controls, patients had several TRBV segments at higher frequency, with TRBV5-6, TRBV5-1 and TRBV20-1 among these.

Sample: blood. Receptor source: a girl between 10 and 17 years old with multiple sclerosis.

This clonotype was observed a handful of times. The rearrangement links TRBV6-5 to TRBJ2-5; a weak D match, TRBD2 (6 bases). The CDR3 length is 16 residues. V gave up 0 bases and J gave up 2 bases, with 13 bases separating them. Germline CDR1 MNHEY, CDR2 SVGAGI. CDR3: CASSYSRWGRQETQYF. The CDR3 region has the DNA TGTGCCAGCAGTTACTCGCGGTGGGGGAGGCAAGAGACCCAGTACTTC.

The genes are TRBV7-2 and TRBJ2-5, with 7 bases lining up with TRBD2. The J segment lost 2 bases and the V segment lost 4 bases, leaving 7 bases of the junction unmatched. This CDR3 is built from 15 residues. Germline CDR1 reads SGHTA; CDR2 reads FQGNSA. CDR3 loop: CASSCTGGIQETQYF. The CDR3 region has the DNA TGTGCCAGCAGCTGCACGGGAGGTATACAAGAGACCCAGTACTTC.